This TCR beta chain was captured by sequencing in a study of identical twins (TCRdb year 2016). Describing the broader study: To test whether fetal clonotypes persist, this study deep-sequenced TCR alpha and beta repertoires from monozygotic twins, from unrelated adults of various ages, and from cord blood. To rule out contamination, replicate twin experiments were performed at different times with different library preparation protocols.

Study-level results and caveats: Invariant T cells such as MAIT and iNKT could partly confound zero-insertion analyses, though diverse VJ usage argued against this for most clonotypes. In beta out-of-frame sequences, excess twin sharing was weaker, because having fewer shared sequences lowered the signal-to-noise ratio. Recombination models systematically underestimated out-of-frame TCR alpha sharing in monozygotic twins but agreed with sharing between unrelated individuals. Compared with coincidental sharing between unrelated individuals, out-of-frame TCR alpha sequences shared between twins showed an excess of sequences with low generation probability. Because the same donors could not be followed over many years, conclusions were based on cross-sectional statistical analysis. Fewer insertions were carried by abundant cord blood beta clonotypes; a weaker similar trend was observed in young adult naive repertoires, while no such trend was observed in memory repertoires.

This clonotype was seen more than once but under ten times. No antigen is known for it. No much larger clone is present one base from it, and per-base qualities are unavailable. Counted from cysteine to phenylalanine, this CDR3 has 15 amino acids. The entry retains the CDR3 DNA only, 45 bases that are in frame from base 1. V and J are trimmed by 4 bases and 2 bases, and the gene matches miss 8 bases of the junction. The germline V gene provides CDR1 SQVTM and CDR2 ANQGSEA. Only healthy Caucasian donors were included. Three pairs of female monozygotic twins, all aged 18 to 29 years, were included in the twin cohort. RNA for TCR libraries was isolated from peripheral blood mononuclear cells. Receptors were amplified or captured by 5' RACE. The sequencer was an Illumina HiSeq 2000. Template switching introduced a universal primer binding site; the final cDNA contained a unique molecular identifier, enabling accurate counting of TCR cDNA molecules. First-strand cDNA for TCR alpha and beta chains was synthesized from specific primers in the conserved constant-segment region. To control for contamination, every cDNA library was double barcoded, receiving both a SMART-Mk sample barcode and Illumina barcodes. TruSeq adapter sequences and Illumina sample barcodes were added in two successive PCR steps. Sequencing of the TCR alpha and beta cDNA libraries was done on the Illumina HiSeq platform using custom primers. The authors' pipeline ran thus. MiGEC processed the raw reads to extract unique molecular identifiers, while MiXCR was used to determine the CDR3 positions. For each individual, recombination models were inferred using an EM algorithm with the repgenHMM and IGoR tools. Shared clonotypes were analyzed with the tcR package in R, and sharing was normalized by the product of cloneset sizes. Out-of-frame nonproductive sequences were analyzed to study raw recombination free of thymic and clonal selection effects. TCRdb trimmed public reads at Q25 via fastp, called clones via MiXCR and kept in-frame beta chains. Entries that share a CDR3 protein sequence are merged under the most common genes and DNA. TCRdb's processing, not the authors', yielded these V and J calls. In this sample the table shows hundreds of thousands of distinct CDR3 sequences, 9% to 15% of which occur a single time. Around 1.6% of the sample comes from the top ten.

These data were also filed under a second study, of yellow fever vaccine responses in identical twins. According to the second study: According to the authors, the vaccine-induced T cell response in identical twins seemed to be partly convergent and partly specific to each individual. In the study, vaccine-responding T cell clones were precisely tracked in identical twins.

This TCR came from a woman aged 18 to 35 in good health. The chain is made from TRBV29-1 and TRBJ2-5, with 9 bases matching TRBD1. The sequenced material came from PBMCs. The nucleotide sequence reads TGCAGCGTTGCGGGACAGGGACCCCGACAAGAGACCCAGTACTTC. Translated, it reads CSVAGQGPRQETQYF.